Shown below are 23 T cell receptor beta chains from a single sample sequenced in a study of blood T cell repertoires in COVID-19. Assay used: immunoSEQ multiplex PCR; TCRdb lists only in-frame clones, some missing. Among about 98,000 clones listed, 84% were seen once. Sequencing input: peripheral blood. Source of these receptors: a human donor in a cohort sampled during active COVID-19.

This CDR3 reads CASSYREALHF. The CDR3 bases are TGTGCCAGCAGTTACCGGGAGGCCCTCCACTTT. The chain couples TRBV6-6 to TRBJ1-6; D unresolved. V lost 2 bases to trimming and J lost 14 bases, with 7 bases between them. There are 11 residues in the CDR3. Germline CDR1 reads MNHNY; CDR2 reads SVGAGI (reference sequence).

This chain uses TRBV7-2 with TRBJ2-5; weak D call: TRBD2 (6 bases). The V gene lost 5 bases and the J gene lost 1 base, with 14 bases spanning the gap. Germline values: CDR1 SGHTA, CDR2 FQGNSA. This CDR3 region has 15 residues. The CDR3 region is CASSPRPGVQETQYF. CDR3 DNA: TGTGCCAGCAGCCCTCGGCCGGGGGTCCAAGAGACCCAGTACTTC.

This clone was detected only once. The chain has TRBV5-8 and TRBJ2-1; 11 positions agree with TRBD2. V shed 4 bases and J 4 bases; nucleotides not matched to a gene: 1. This CDR3 contains 14 residues. Per germline, CDR1 SGHTS and CDR2 YDEGEE. DNA of the CDR3: TGTGCCAGCAGCCGACTAGCGGGGTACAATGAGCAGTTCTTC. Its translation is CASSRLAGYNEQFF.

The CDR3 reads CASSLYRGRMNTEAFF. The CDR3 bases are TGTGCCAGCAGTTTGTACAGGGGGCGGATGAACACTGAAGCTTTCTTT. V gene TRBV27 combines with J gene TRBJ1-1; 9 bases map to TRBD1. The CDR3 is 16 residues long. Germline values: CDR1 MNHEY, CDR2 SMNVEV (reference sequence). V lost 3 bases, J lost 0 bases, and 5 bases stayed unmatched.

The chain combines TRBV6-1 with TRBJ1-4, with D possibly being TRBD1 (6 bases). Germline-derived CDR1 and CDR2 are MNHNS and SASEGT. This CDR3 is built from 17 residues. V was cut by 4 bases and J by 4 bases, with 19 bases left in between. CDR3: CASSVSVGGRINEKLFF. The CDR3 nucleotides read TGTGCCAGCAGTGTGTCGGTGGGGGGGCGCATTAATGAAAAACTGTTTTTT.

This chain connects TRBV4-2 to TRBJ1-2, with D maybe TRBD1 (5 bases). V dropped 1 base and J dropped 8 bases, with 8 bases sitting between them. The CDR3 is 12 amino acids. CDR1 and CDR2 from the germline V gene are LGHNA and YNFKEQ. In DNA form, the CDR3 reads TGTGCCAGCAGCCAAGGGGGCCGAGGCTACACCTTC. This sequence encodes CASSQGGRGYTF.

V gene TRBV7-3 combines with J gene TRBJ2-2, with 7 bases that match TRBD2. Germline V lookup: CDR1 SGHTA, CDR2 FQGTGA. The J segment lost 4 bases and the V segment lost 2 bases, leaving 7 bases of the junction unmatched. The CDR3 is made up of 16 amino acids. CDR3 coding DNA: TGTGCCAGCAGCTTATCACCCGGGGGGAGCACCGGGGAGCTGTTTTTT. Protein: CASSLSPGGSTGELFF.

The chain joins TRBV5-6 to TRBJ1-2; the D gene is possibly TRBD1 (5 bases). Germline V CDR1 and CDR2: SGHDT, YYEEEE. V lost 6 bases, J lost 8 bases, and 20 bases lay in between. The CDR3 is 14 amino acids. CDR3 nucleotides: TGTGCCAGCAAGGGGCTAGACAGCTGGGTAGGCTACACCTTC. Translating it yields CASKGLDSWVGYTF.

The CDR3 DNA is TGTGCCAGCAGTACAGGGTTGCAATACAATCAGCCCCAGCATTTT. It translates to CASSTGLQYNQPQHF. The chain employs TRBV6-2 or TRBV6-3 and TRBJ1-5; a possible D gene is TRBD1 (6 bases). Per the germline V gene, CDR1 is MNHEY and CDR2 is SVGEGT. CDR3 length: 15 amino acids. Trimming removed 5 bases from V and 3 bases from J, with 14 bases in between.

This chain links TRBV5-5 with TRBJ1-4; D gene unclear. Germline V gene data show CDR1 as SGHKS and CDR2 as YYEKEE (reference sequence). V was pared by 0 bases and J by 2 bases, with 11 bases between. The CDR3 length is 16 residues. The CDR3 loop is CASSLGSTHTNEKLFF. In DNA, the CDR3 is TGTGCCAGCAGCTTGGGATCGACACACACTAATGAAAAACTGTTTTTT.

The chain links TRBV5-6 to TRBJ2-2, with 7 bases matching TRBD1. This CDR3 spans 15 amino acids. CDR1 and CDR2 from the germline V gene are SGHDT and YYEEEE. The J segment lost 7 bases and the V segment lost 1 base, leaving 7 bases of the junction unmatched. The CDR3 DNA is TGTGCCAGCAGCTTGTTCCAGGGGGTTAGCGGGGAGCTGTTTTTT. This codes for CASSLFQGVSGELFF.

This clone was picked up a small number of times. The chain links TRBV11-3 to TRBJ1-1, with D unclear. CDR3 size: 15 residues. In germline, CDR1 is SGHNT, CDR2 YENEEA. Trimming cost V 1 base and J 1 base, with 10 bases left between them. CDR3 nucleotide sequence: TGTGCCAGCAGCTTAGGGGTTGGGCGGAACACTGAAGCTTTCTTT. Residues: CASSLGVGRNTEAFF.

The genes are TRBV27 and TRBJ2-7, with 9 positions matching TRBD1. The CDR3 covers 15 residues. V shed 4 bases, J shed 1 base, and the junction held 5 bases outside the gene matches. CDR1 and CDR2 from the germline V gene are MNHEY and SMNVEV (reference sequence). CDR3 bases: TGTGCCAGCAGTTCAACAGGGGGCGGATCCTACGAGCAGTACTTC. This gives the protein CASSSTGGGSYEQYF.

V gene TRBV24-1 combines with J gene TRBJ1-1; no clear D. Trimming cost V 5 bases and J 1 base, with 4 bases left between them. The CDR3 extends over 12 amino acids. Germline CDR1 and CDR2: KGHDR and SFDVKD. DNA for the CDR3: TGTGCCACCAGTGGGCCGAACACTGAAGCTTTCTTT. It is translated as CATSGPNTEAFF.

V and J are TRBV25-1 and TRBJ1-3, with D uncertain. The CDR3 is 16 amino acids. CDR1 is MGHDK, CDR2 SYGVNS, per germline. V shed 5 bases and J shed 0 bases, with 14 bases lying between them. CDR3 sequence reads: CASSRMGRRSGNTIYF. In DNA, the CDR3 is TGTGCCAGCAGTCGAATGGGCCGACGCTCTGGAAACACCATATATTTT.

In this sample, this clone turned up once. V usage is TRBV4-3 and J usage is TRBJ2-3, with 9 bases matching TRBD2. Germline CDR1 LGHNA, CDR2 YSLEER. The CDR3 is 16 residues long. V was clipped by 2 bases and J by 4 bases; unmatched bases: 7. The CDR3 spells CASSQNSGGMPDTQYF. The DNA for the CDR3 is TGCGCCAGCAGCCAAAATAGCGGGGGAATGCCAGATACGCAGTATTTT.

The chain has TRBV9 and TRBJ1-1, with D unclear. The germline gives CDR1 SGDLS, CDR2 YYNGEE. The V gene lost 4 bases and the J gene lost 3 bases, with 13 bases spanning the gap. This CDR3 contains 14 residues. The CDR3 spells CASSTLGRDTEAFF. CDR3 nucleotides: TGTGCCAGCAGCACCTTAGGGAGGGACACTGAAGCTTTCTTT.

This clone was seen a few times. The chain is built from TRBV9 and TRBJ1-3; the match to TRBD1 covers 9 bases. The V segment lost 8 bases and the J segment 2 bases; nucleotides outside the gene matches: 2. Germline V gives CDR1 SGDLS, CDR2 YYNGEE. This CDR3 comprises 13 residues. CDR3: CASNRGPGNTIYF. In nucleotides, the CDR3 is TGTGCCAGTAACAGGGGGCCTGGAAACACCATATATTTT.

This chain links TRBV29-1 with TRBJ2-1; D perhaps matches TRBD1 (6 bases). The length of the CDR3 is 13 residues. The germline V and J ends were trimmed by 5 bases and 7 bases, with 15 bases remaining between them. Germline CDR1 SQVTM, CDR2 ANQGSEA. CDR3 DNA: TGCAGCGTTCCTGACGCCACAGGGAATGAGCAGTTCTTC. Translating gives CSVPDATGNEQFF.

This clone has more than one count but fewer than ten. The chain recombines TRBV20-1 with TRBJ1-5; D may be TRBD1 (6 bases). The CDR3 spans 13 residues. V was pared by 3 bases and J by 6 bases, with 12 bases between. Germline V gene data show CDR1 as DFQATT and CDR2 as SNEGSKA (reference sequence). This chain's CDR3 is CSASLGGSQPQHF. The CDR3 nucleotides are TGCAGTGCTAGTCTAGGGGGAAGTCAGCCCCAGCATTTT.

The V and J genes are TRBV5-4 and TRBJ2-3; a possible D gene is TRBD2 (6 bases). Trimming took off 3 bases at V and 5 bases at J, with 16 bases between the two ends. The germline CDR1 and CDR2 sequences are SGHNT and YYREEE (reference sequence). CDR3 length: 15 amino acids. The CDR3 region has the DNA TGTGCCAGCAGCTGGGGGACTTTGGACGGAGATACGCAGTATTTT. This encodes CASSWGTLDGDTQYF.

V usage is TRBV4-3 and J usage is TRBJ2-3, with D perhaps TRBD2 (5 bases). CDR3 size: 14 residues. The germline V and J ends were trimmed by 0 bases and 11 bases, with 15 bases remaining between them. Germline-derived CDR1 and CDR2 are LGHNA and YSLEER. The CDR3 region is CASSQELAGRGQYF. The CDR3 DNA follows: TGCGCCAGCAGCCAAGAGCTAGCCGGTCGTGGGCAGTATTTT.

This clone showed up just a few times. V is TRBV5-4 and J is TRBJ1-2, with 9 bases aligning to TRBD1. The CDR3 runs to 15 residues. The germline CDR1 and CDR2 sequences are SGHNT and YYREEE (reference sequence). Losses at the gene ends were 4 bases for V and 7 bases for J; bases not matched to a gene: 11. The CDR3 spells CASSTGTGWASGYTF. The CDR3 nucleotides are TGTGCCAGCAGCACCGGGACAGGGTGGGCAAGTGGCTACACCTTC.